The text below deals with one TCR beta chain. These data come from a study of blood T cell repertoires in COVID-19. Study as a whole: The study drew acute and convalescent COVID-19 samples from the United States, Italy and Spain. Sources were T cells, B-cell-depleted T cells, or PBMCs; the material itself was cDNA or gDNA.

Per the authors' pipeline: Cell counts per sample came from amplifying reference gene primers. TCRdb keeps only in-frame clones here, not all; method: immunoSEQ multiplex PCR. Clonal size and the V and J genes are those of that table, whereas D and trimming came from the DNA. The sample yields a few hundred thousand clones, approximately 78% seen once. Sequenced material: peripheral blood. This clonotype originated in a woman older than 75 with acute or convalescent COVID-19.

The DNA of the CDR3 is TGCGCCAGCAGCCCGGGACTAGCTGGTAATGAGCAGTTCTTC. It yields the protein CASSPGLAGNEQFF. This rearrangement joins TRBV5-1 to TRBJ2-1; 9 bases fit TRBD2. The CDR3 is made up of 14 amino acids. V lost 4 bases, J lost 7 bases, and 6 bases stayed unmatched. Germline V gene data show CDR1 as SGHRS and CDR2 as YFSETQ.